Sequencing of this T cell receptor (beta chain) was carried out in a study of technical replicates of blood from several donors. Germline values: CDR1 SNHLY, CDR2 FYNNEI. This CDR3 has 13 residues. V shed 11 bases and J 2 bases; nucleotides not matched to a gene: 6. Here immunoSEQ multiplex PCR was the method, and the copy in TCRdb shows in-frame clones only, minus some. The table records tens of thousands of clones, nearly 99% of them present only once. The specimen was T cells isolated from PBMCs. The V gene is TRBV2, the J gene TRBJ2-7, with 10 positions matching TRBD1. This clonotype originated in a human donor in good health. The CDR3 protein is CAGHGTGAYEQYF. The CDR3 coding sequence is TGTGCCGGCCACGGGACAGGGGCCTACGAGCAGTACTTC. Full variable domain (remainder filled in from reference TRBV2 and TRBJ2-7): EPEVTQTPSHQVTQMGQEVILRCVPISNHLYFYWYRQILGQKVEFLVSFYNNEISEKSEIFDDQFSVERPDGSNFTLKIRSTKLEDSAMYFCAGHGTGAYEQYFGPGTRLTVT.